This T cell receptor beta chain was identified in a study of blood T cell repertoires in COVID-19. Study-level information: Whether acute or convalescent, the COVID-19 samples came from the United States, Italy and Spain. T cells, B-cell-depleted T cells, or PBMCs supplied cDNA or gDNA.

Germline trimming cut 4 bases from V and 5 bases from J; bases unmatched to any gene: 5. The CDR3 length is 13 residues. The germline CDR1 and CDR2 sequences are LGHNA and YNFKEQ. Original data processing: Reference gene primer amplification gave estimated nucleated cell counts. Assay: immunoSEQ multiplex PCR; the TCRdb copy retains only in-frame clones and omits some. V, J and clone size are those of that table, while D and trimming were read from the DNA. The table includes fewer than 250,000 clones, about 85% detected once. This sequence joins TRBV4-2 and TRBJ2-7, with 7 bases lining up with TRBD1. The sequence came from a man aged 35-49 years with acute or convalescent COVID-19. Sequencing was performed on peripheral blood. In nucleotides, the CDR3 is TGTGCCAGCAGCCTCCAACAGGGGAACGAGCAGTACTTC. Translated, it gives CASSLQQGNEQYF.